This T cell receptor beta chain appears in the sequencing data of a study of somatic mutations in cytotoxic T cells in rheumatoid arthritis. Study background: Patient blood, roughly 27 ml in EDTA, was obtained immediately after diagnosis and prior to the start of any treatment. The flow sorting of some V beta antibody-stained T-cell populations reached nearly 100% purity, and the sorted populations included V beta1+ cells sequenced for TCRB.

Clones were sequenced by immunoSEQ multiplex PCR, and TCRdb holds only the in-frame ones, with some missing. The sample lists some 20,000 clones; about 85% were seen once. The germline V and J ends were trimmed by 0 bases and 4 bases, with 9 bases remaining between them. Per germline, CDR1 MNHEY and CDR2 SVGAGI. CDR3 length equals 14 residues. As concerns this clone: No antigen is known for it.

Points from the study as a whole: Among around 71 patients, under ten showed a largest CD8+ clone that surpassed 20% of CD8+ cells.

This chain uses TRBV6-5 with TRBJ1-1, with no clear D. The sequenced sample was CD8+ T cells sorted from blood. The sequence derives from an adult with rheumatoid arthritis. The CDR3 nucleotides read TGTGCCAGCAGTTACTCCTCGGCAGGCACTGAAGCTTTCTTT. Protein sequence: CASSYSSAGTEAFF.